These 22 T cell receptor beta chains were all obtained from the same sample, sequenced in a study of blood T cell repertoires in COVID-19. Sequencing used immunoSEQ multiplex PCR; TCRdb keeps in-frame clones, though not all of them. The sample yields 90,000 to 150,000 clones, 70% to 80% seen once. Sequenced sample: peripheral blood. Receptors were obtained from a woman aged 80 or over with acute or convalescent COVID-19.

The chain links TRBV5-8 to TRBJ2-1; 7 nucleotides agree with TRBD2. This CDR3 contains 15 residues. With 2 bases clipped from V and 5 bases from J, the junction kept 7 bases outside the gene matches. CDR1 SGHTS and CDR2 YDEGEE come from the germline V gene. The CDR3: CASSLRPGGHNEQFF. The CDR3 coding sequence is TGTGCCAGCAGCTTACGACCGGGAGGTCACAATGAGCAGTTCTTC.

The chain is built from TRBV28 and TRBJ2-7, with 10 bases aligning to TRBD1. The CDR3 runs 14 residues. Germline CDR1 and CDR2: MDHEN and SYDVKM. The trim removed 5 bases at V and 5 bases at J, leaving 6 bases unmatched. CDR3 nucleotides: TGTGCCAGCAGTCAGGGACAGGGGATCCACGAGCAGTACTTC. Translated: CASSQGQGIHEQYF. Together with reference TRBV28 and TRBJ2-7, the CDR3 gives the full variable domain: DVKVTQSSRYLVKRTGEKVFLECVQDMDHENMFWYRQDPGLGLRLIYFSYDVKMKEKGDIPEGYSVSREKKERFSLILESASTNQTSMYLCASSQGQGIHEQYFGPGTRLTVT.

The chain employs TRBV7-8 and TRBJ2-5; TRBD2 agrees at 8 bases. The CDR3 is 15 residues long. The ends lost 7 bases at V and 5 bases at J; junction bases unmatched: 12. The germline gives CDR1 SGHVS, CDR2 FQNEAQ. The CDR3 here is CASTLGGAVGETQYF. The CDR3, as DNA: TGTGCCAGCACCCTCGGGGGGGCAGTAGGGGAGACCCAGTACTTC. The full variable domain, completed using reference TRBV7-8 and TRBJ2-5, is GAGVSQSPRYKVAKRGQDVALRCDPISGHVSLFWYQQALGQGPEFLTYFQNEAQLDKSGLPSDRFFAERPEGSVSTLKIQRTQQEDSAVYLCASTLGGAVGETQYFGPGTRLLVL.

This chain links TRBV4-2 with TRBJ2-5; 9 bases agree with TRBD1. CDR1 LGHNA and CDR2 YNFKEQ come from the germline V gene. V shed 6 bases, J shed 5 bases, and the junction held 10 bases outside the gene matches. This CDR3 contains 15 residues. The CDR3 spells CASSKRQGGAETQYF. The CDR3, as DNA: TGTGCCAGCAGTAAACGACAGGGGGGAGCGGAGACCCAGTACTTC.

The J gene is TRBJ1-1, the V gene TRBV3-1 (or the pseudogene TRBV3-2); D perhaps matches TRBD1 (5 bases). With 1 base removed from V and 8 bases from J, the gap between germline ends came to 8 bases. Germline V gene sequence: CDR1 LGHDT, CDR2 YNNKEL (reference sequence). This CDR3 is built from 12 residues. CDR3 nucleotide sequence: TGTGCCAGCAGCCAAGTCGCAGGGGAAGCTTTCTTT. Translating gives CASSQVAGEAFF.

This chain links TRBV27 with TRBJ1-5, with D maybe TRBD1 (5 bases). V lost 7 bases to trimming and J lost 1 base, with 14 bases between them. Looked up from germline, CDR1 is MNHEY and CDR2 is SMNVEV (reference sequence). CDR3 length: 15 residues. The CDR3 nucleotides read TGTGCCAGCAATCCGAGGGAGGGGAGCAATCAGCCCCAGCATTTT. The encoded protein is CASNPREGSNQPQHF.

This chain links TRBV5-1 with TRBJ1-1; D is ambiguous. V shed 0 bases and J shed 1 base, with 7 bases lying between them. Germline lookup yields CDR1 SGHRS and CDR2 YFSETQ. This CDR3 has 14 residues. The CDR3 region is CASSLGTANTEAFF. The CDR3 nucleotides are TGCGCCAGCAGCTTGGGCACAGCGAACACTGAAGCTTTCTTT.

The rearrangement uses TRBV4-3 and TRBJ2-1; unclear D gene. The V end lost 0 bases, the J end lost 4 bases, and 7 bases lay between the germline ends. The CDR3 extends over 14 amino acids. Looked up from germline, CDR1 is LGHNA and CDR2 is YSLEER. Here the CDR3 DNA reads TGCGCCAGCAGCCAAGATTTCGGTTACAATGAGCAGTTCTTC. Protein sequence: CASSQDFGYNEQFF.

The V and J genes are TRBV5-1 and TRBJ2-1, with TRBD1 as a possible D gene (6 bases). CDR3 size: 15 residues. CDR1 SGHRS and CDR2 YFSETQ come from the germline V gene. Trimming removed 4 bases from V and 0 bases from J, with 11 bases in between. This chain's CDR3 is CASSQNRVSYNEQFF. The CDR3 nucleotides are TGCGCCAGCAGCCAGAACAGGGTCTCCTACAATGAGCAGTTCTTC.

The CDR3 sequence: CATSAGRGSGYTF. The CDR3 nucleotides are TGTGCCACCAGTGCGGGTAGGGGGAGTGGCTACACCTTC. The chain couples TRBV24-1 to TRBJ1-2, with D possibly TRBD1 on 6 matching bases. Germline V gene lookup returns CDR1 KGHDR and CDR2 SFDVKD. Trimming took 5 bases from V and 7 from J, leaving 13 bases between them. The CDR3 spans 13 residues.

This clone was seen once. The chain has TRBV29-1 and TRBJ2-7; TRBD2 aligns across 9 bases. The germline V gene has CDR1 SQVTM and CDR2 ANQGSEA. With 6 bases clipped from V and 0 bases from J, the junction kept 6 bases outside the gene matches. The CDR3 covers 14 residues. The DNA for the CDR3 is TGCAGCGTCCTCGGGACTAGCTTCTCCTACGAGCAGTACTTC. This gives the protein CSVLGTSFSYEQYF.

The V and J genes are TRBV5-1 and TRBJ1-1, with 7 bases aligning to TRBD1. Germline V gene sequence: CDR1 SGHRS, CDR2 YFSETQ. V dropped 2 bases and J dropped 3; count of bases not matched to a gene: 7. The CDR3 loop spans 15 amino acids. Here the CDR3 reads CASSFQGGAYTEAFF. The DNA of the CDR3 is TGCGCCAGCAGCTTTCAGGGGGGTGCGTACACTGAAGCTTTCTTT.

A few counts support this clone. The chain recombines TRBV5-5 with TRBJ1-4; D unresolved. The CDR3 spans 15 residues. The germline V and J ends were trimmed by 1 base and 0 bases, with 7 bases remaining between them. Looked up from germline, CDR1 is SGHKS and CDR2 is YYEKEE (reference sequence). The CDR3 DNA reads TGTGCCAGCAGCTTGCTCACTGCAACTAATGAAAAACTGTTTTTT. Translating it yields CASSLLTATNEKLFF.

Notes on this clone: The sample contains more than one DNA sequence encoding this CDR3. The chain is built from TRBV2 and TRBJ2-7; no firm D call. The CDR3 is 11 residues long. The germline gives CDR1 SNHLY, CDR2 FYNNEI. Trimming shortened V by 5 bases and J by 3 bases, and 5 bases separated the two germline ends. Here the CDR3 DNA reads TGTGCCAGCAGTCCGTTCTACGAGCAGTACTTC. Protein product: CASSPFYEQYF.

This clone was observed a few times. The chain joins TRBV7-9 to TRBJ1-1; D may be TRBD1 (6 bases). The ends were cut back, 1 base at V and 1 base at J, with 10 bases in the middle. From germline, CDR1 is SEHNR and CDR2 FQNEAQ (reference sequence). There are 15 residues in the CDR3. CDR3 sequence: CASSLEGGGNTEAFF. DNA for the CDR3: TGTGCCAGCAGCTTAGAGGGAGGGGGGAACACTGAAGCTTTCTTT. The variable domain in full, with the rest retrieved from reference TRBV7-9 and TRBJ1-1, is DTGVSQNPRHKITKRGQNVTFRCDPISEHNRLYWYRQTLGQGPEFLTYFQNEAQLEKSRLLSDRFSAERPKGSFSTLEIQRTEQGDSAMYLCASSLEGGGNTEAFFGQGTRLTVV.

The chain is built from TRBV25-1 and TRBJ2-3; 9 nucleotides align to TRBD2. This CDR3 has 14 amino acids. Trimming at V came to 6 bases and at J to 2 bases, leaving 3 bases not matched to a gene. Germline CDR1 MGHDK, CDR2 SYGVNS. As DNA, the CDR3 is TGTGCCAGCAGCGGGGGACTAGCCACAGATACGCAGTATTTT. Its translation: CASSGGLATDTQYF.

The rearrangement uses TRBV19 and TRBJ1-5; maybe TRBD1 (6 bases). The germline CDR1 and CDR2 sequences are LNHDA and SQIVND (reference sequence). The ends were cut back, 3 bases at V and 5 bases at J, with 14 bases in the middle. The CDR3 loop spans 15 amino acids. This CDR3 is CASSIGGGGDQPQHF. CDR3 nucleotide sequence: TGTGCCAGTAGTATTGGCGGGGGCGGTGATCAGCCCCAGCATTTT. Drawing the rest from reference TRBV19 and TRBJ1-5, the complete variable domain is DGGITQSPKYLFRKEGQNVTLSCEQNLNHDAMYWYRQDPGQGLRLIYYSQIVNDFQKGDIAEGYSVSREKKESFPLTVTSAQKNPTAFYLCASSIGGGGDQPQHFGDGTRLSIL.

This clone appeared once. The chain has TRBV5-1 and TRBJ2-1; TRBD2 aligns across 12 bases. With 4 bases clipped from V and 4 bases from J, the junction kept 9 bases outside the gene matches. Germline CDR1 SGHRS, CDR2 YFSETQ. The CDR3 sequence is 17 residues long. As DNA, the CDR3 is TGCGCCAGCAGCCCCAGGACTAGCGGGGCCACATACAATGAGCAGTTCTTC. It translates to CASSPRTSGATYNEQFF.

This clone was observed many times. The chain uses TRBV10-3 and TRBJ1-2; 9 nucleotides align to TRBD1. The CDR3 has 14 residues. CDR1 and CDR2 from the germline V gene are ENHRY and SYGVKD. V was pared by 6 bases and J by 8 bases, with 10 bases of the junction left unmatched. The CDR3 nucleotides read TGTGCCATCAGGGACGGACAGGGGTTTGGGGGCTACACCTTC. Amino acid sequence: CAIRDGQGFGGYTF.

The chain couples TRBV9 to TRBJ1-5, with 7 nucleotides matching TRBD1. The V segment lost 0 bases and the J segment 5 bases; nucleotides outside the gene matches: 2. This CDR3 has 14 residues. Germline CDR1 and CDR2: SGDLS and YYNGEE. CDR3 loop: CASSVDTGDQPQHF. CDR3 nucleotides: TGTGCCAGCAGCGTAGATACAGGGGATCAGCCCCAGCATTTT.

This chain uses TRBV20-1 with TRBJ1-5; 8 nucleotides line up with TRBD1. Losses at the gene ends were 3 bases for V and 7 bases for J; bases not matched to a gene: 8. The germline V gene has CDR1 DFQATT and CDR2 SNEGSKA (reference sequence). This CDR3 is built from 14 residues. CDR3: CSASKDRASQPQHF. DNA of the CDR3: TGCAGTGCTAGTAAGGACAGGGCAAGCCAGCCCCAGCATTTT.

The chain uses TRBV19 and TRBJ2-3, with a weak D call TRBD1 (6 bases). Germline loops: CDR1 LNHDA, CDR2 SQIVND (reference sequence). This CDR3 has 13 residues. V lost 4 bases and J 4 bases, leaving 9 bases between the germline ends. The CDR3 DNA sequence: TGTGCCAGTAGTACAACAGGGCCAGATACGCAGTATTTT. This sequence encodes CASSTTGPDTQYF.